This T cell receptor beta chain originates from a study of shared clonotypes between healthy human individuals. Notes on the study in general: Few donors limited the genetic and exposure-history diversity represented.

V lost 2 bases, J lost 5 bases, and 11 bases stayed unmatched. CDR1 and CDR2 from the germline V gene are MNHEY and SMNVEV (reference sequence). This CDR3 comprises 18 residues. A word on this clone: Its matching antigen is unknown.

The assay was immunoSEQ multiplex PCR, and TCRdb's table has in-frame clones only and misses some. The table records around 430,000 clones, roughly 83% of them present only once. The V gene is TRBV27, the J gene TRBJ2-2; TRBD2 matches 10 bases. The receptor's source is a middle-aged woman in good health. Some clones in this sample may be carry-over from other donors' samples. The material sequenced was PBMCs. CDR3 nucleotides: TGTGCCAGCAGTTTAAGGTCCAGCGGGAGGGCCTGGACCGGGGAGCTGTTTTTT. This codes for CASSLRSSGRAWTGELFF.